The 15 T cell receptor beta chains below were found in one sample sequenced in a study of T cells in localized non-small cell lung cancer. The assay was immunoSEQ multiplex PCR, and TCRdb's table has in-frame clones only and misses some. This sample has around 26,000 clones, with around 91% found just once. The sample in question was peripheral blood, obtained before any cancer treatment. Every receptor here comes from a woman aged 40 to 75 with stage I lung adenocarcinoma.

CDR3 sequence (DNA): TGTGCCTGGAGTTCTTTTCGGGGCGATGGCTACACCTTC. Translating it yields CAWSSFRGDGYTF. The gene calls are TRBV30 and TRBJ1-2; a weak D match, TRBD1 (5 bases). The CDR3 loop spans 13 amino acids. Germline V gives CDR1 GTSNPN, CDR2 SVGIG (reference sequence). The germline V and J ends were trimmed by 2 bases and 6 bases, with 13 bases remaining between them.

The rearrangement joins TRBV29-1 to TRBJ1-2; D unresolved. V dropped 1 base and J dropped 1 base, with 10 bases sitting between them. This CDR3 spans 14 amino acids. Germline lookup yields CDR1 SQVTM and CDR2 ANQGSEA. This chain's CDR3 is CSVEGPLGNYGYTF. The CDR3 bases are TGCAGCGTTGAAGGACCACTTGGTAACTATGGCTACACCTTC. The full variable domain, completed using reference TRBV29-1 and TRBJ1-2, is SAVISQKPSRDICQRGTSLTIQCQVDSQVTMMFWYRQQPGQSLTLIATANQGSEATYESGFVIDKFPISRPNLTFSTLTVSNMSPEDSSIYLCSVEGPLGNYGYTFGSGTRLTVV.

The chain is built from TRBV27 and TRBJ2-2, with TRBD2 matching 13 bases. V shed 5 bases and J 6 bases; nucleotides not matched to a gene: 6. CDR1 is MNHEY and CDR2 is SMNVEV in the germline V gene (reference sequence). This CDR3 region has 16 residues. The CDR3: CASSPGLAGVAGELFF. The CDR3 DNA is TGTGCCAGCAGTCCAGGACTAGCGGGAGTGGCCGGGGAGCTGTTTTTT.

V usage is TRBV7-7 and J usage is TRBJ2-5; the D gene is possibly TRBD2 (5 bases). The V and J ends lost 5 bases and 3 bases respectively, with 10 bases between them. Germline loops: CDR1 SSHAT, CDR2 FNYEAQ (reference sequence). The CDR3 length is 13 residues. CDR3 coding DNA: TGTGCCAGCAGCCGGGGAGCGGAAGAGACCCAGTACTTC. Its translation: CASSRGAEETQYF.

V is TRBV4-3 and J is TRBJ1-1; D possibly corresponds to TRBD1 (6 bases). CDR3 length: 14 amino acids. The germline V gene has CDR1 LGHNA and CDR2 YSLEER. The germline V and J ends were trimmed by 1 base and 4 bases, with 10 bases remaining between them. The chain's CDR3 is CASSQGGGGTEAFF. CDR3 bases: TGCGCCAGCAGCCAAGGGGGGGGCGGCACTGAAGCTTTCTTT.

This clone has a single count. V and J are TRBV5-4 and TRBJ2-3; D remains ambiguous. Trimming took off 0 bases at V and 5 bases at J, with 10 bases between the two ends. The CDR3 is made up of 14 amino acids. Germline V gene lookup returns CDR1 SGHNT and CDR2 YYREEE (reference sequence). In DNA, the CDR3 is TGTGCCAGCAGCTTGGGAGATTTAGGAGATACGCAGTATTTT. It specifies CASSLGDLGDTQYF.

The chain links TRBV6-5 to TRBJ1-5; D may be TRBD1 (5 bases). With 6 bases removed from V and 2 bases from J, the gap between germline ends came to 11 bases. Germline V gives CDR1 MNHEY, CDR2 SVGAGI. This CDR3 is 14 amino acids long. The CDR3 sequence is CASRAGQGNQPQHF. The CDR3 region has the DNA TGTGCCAGCAGGGCGGGGCAGGGCAATCAGCCCCAGCATTTT.

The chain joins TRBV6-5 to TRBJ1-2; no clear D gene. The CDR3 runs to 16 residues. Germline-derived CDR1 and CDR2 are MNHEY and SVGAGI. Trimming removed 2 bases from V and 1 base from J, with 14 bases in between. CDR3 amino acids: CASSYKGSRGNYGYTF. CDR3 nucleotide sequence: TGTGCCAGCAGTTACAAAGGCAGTCGGGGTAACTATGGCTACACCTTC.

The CDR3 nucleotides are TGTGCCAGCAGCCGACGGGCGAGCACAGATACGCAGTATTTT. Translating it yields CASSRRASTDTQYF. The genes are TRBV6-1 and TRBJ2-3; D gene unclear. Germline values: CDR1 MNHNS, CDR2 SASEGT. The CDR3 has 14 amino acids. Trimming took off 6 bases at V and 0 bases at J, with 10 bases between the two ends.

CDR3 residues: CASSPGLAGAETQYF. CDR3 sequence (DNA): TGTGCCAGCAGCCCCGGACTAGCGGGGGCAGAGACCCAGTACTTC. V is TRBV5-8 and J is TRBJ2-5; TRBD2 agrees at 13 bases. This CDR3 comprises 15 residues. The V gene's germline CDR1 is SGHTS and CDR2 YDEGEE. Trimming took 4 bases from V and 4 from J; bases not matched to a gene: 4. The entire variable domain, with the rest obtained from reference TRBV5-8 and TRBJ2-5, is as follows: EAGVTQSPTHLIKTRGQQATLRCSPISGHTSVYWYQQALGLGLQFLLWYDEGEERNRGNFPPRFSGRQFPNYSSELNVNALELEDSALYLCASSPGLAGAETQYFGPGTRLLVL.

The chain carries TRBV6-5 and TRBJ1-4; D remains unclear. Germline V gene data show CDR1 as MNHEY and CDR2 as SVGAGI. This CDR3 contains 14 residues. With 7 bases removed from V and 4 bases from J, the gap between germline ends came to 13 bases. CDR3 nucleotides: TGTGCCAGCATTCCCGACGCAAGTAATGAAAAACTGTTTTTT. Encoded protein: CASIPDASNEKLFF.

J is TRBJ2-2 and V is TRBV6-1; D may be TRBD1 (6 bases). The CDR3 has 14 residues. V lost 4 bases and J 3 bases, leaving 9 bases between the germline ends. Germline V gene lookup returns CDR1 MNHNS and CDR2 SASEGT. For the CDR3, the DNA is TGTGCCAGCAGTGCCTGGACAGACACCGGGGAGCTGTTTTTT. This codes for CASSAWTDTGELFF.

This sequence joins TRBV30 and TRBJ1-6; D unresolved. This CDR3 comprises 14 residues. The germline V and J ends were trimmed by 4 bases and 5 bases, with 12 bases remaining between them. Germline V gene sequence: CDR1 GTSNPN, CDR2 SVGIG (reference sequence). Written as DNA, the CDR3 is TGTGCCTGGACCAAAGGGATTAATAATTCACCCCTCCACTTT. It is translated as CAWTKGINNSPLHF.

For the CDR3, the DNA is TGCGCCAGCAGCTTTAGACAGGGTAGCGAAGCTTTCTTT. Translated, it gives CASSFRQGSEAFF. J is TRBJ1-1 and V is TRBV5-1; 7 bases agree with TRBD1. After removal of 2 bases from V and 8 bases from J, the junction contained 6 bases not matched to a gene. Per the germline V gene, CDR1 is SGHRS and CDR2 is YFSETQ. The CDR3 is made up of 13 amino acids.

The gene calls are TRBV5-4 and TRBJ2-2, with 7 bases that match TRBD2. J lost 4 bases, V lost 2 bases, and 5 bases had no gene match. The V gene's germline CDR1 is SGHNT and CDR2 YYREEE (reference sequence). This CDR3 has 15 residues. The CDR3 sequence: CASSFGGSGTGELFF. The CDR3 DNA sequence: TGTGCCAGCAGCTTCGGGGGGAGCGGCACCGGGGAGCTGTTTTTT.